This T cell receptor (beta chain) stems from a study of T cell repertoires in cytomegalovirus infection. At the level of the study: Public TCR beta signatures marked donors with CMV infection and the matching HLA. The study, taken as a whole, reports: Summed frequency of shared TCR beta families picked out CMV carriers who also had the relevant HLA. Ex vivo responses were dominated by HLA-C-restricted CMV-specific TCR beta clonotypes.

This clonotype was seen repeatedly, ten times or more. Its antigen is not identified. TCRdb re-called the reads through MiXCR, storing one row per CDR3 protein. The sample consists of almost 550,000 distinct CDR3 sequences, 16% of them appearing once. Germline CDR1 reads SEHNR; CDR2 reads FQNEAQ (reference sequence). This CDR3 has 15 amino acids. V trimming: 3 bases; J trimming: 4 bases; junction bases outside the gene matches: 6. The V gene is TRBV7-9, the J gene TRBJ2-1, with 7 bases that match TRBD2. The clonotype comes from a human donor in good health (CMV status not recorded). Some clones in this sample may be carry-over from other donors' samples. Input material: CD8+ T cells from PBMCs. CDR3 coding DNA: TGTGCCAGCAGCTTGGGGGGGAGGGTATACAATGAGCAGTTCTTC. Translation: CASSLGGRVYNEQFF.